The source of this T cell receptor (beta chain) is a study of T cell responses to AZD1222 COVID-19 vaccine. Notes on the study in general: Clonal diversity may have been underestimated, and the donors were mostly white British, with more females than males. Targeting of unmutated variant regions was reportedly seen in nearly half of spike-specific TCRs. Two doses of AZD1222 preceded a rise in Spike-specific TCR breadth and depth.

This table comes from immunoSEQ multiplex PCR, and its TCRdb copy is limited to in-frame clones, with some not included. Of about 160,000 clones in the sample, roughly 90% were seen once. Trimming removed 7 bases at V and 1 base at J, with 19 bases between. The CDR3 loop spans 16 amino acids. The germline V gene encodes CDR1 WNHNN and CDR2 SYGVQD (reference sequence). For this clone: What it binds is unknown.

The J gene is TRBJ1-1, the V gene TRBV10-1; no clear D. The material sequenced was peripheral blood, taken 28 days after the second AZD1222 dose. The origin of this receptor is an adult who received the AZD1222 COVID-19 vaccine. In nucleotides, the CDR3 is TGCGCCAGCAACGCCACTCTCATGGGCCCGAACACTGAAGCTTTCTTT. Translated, it gives CASNATLMGPNTEAFF.